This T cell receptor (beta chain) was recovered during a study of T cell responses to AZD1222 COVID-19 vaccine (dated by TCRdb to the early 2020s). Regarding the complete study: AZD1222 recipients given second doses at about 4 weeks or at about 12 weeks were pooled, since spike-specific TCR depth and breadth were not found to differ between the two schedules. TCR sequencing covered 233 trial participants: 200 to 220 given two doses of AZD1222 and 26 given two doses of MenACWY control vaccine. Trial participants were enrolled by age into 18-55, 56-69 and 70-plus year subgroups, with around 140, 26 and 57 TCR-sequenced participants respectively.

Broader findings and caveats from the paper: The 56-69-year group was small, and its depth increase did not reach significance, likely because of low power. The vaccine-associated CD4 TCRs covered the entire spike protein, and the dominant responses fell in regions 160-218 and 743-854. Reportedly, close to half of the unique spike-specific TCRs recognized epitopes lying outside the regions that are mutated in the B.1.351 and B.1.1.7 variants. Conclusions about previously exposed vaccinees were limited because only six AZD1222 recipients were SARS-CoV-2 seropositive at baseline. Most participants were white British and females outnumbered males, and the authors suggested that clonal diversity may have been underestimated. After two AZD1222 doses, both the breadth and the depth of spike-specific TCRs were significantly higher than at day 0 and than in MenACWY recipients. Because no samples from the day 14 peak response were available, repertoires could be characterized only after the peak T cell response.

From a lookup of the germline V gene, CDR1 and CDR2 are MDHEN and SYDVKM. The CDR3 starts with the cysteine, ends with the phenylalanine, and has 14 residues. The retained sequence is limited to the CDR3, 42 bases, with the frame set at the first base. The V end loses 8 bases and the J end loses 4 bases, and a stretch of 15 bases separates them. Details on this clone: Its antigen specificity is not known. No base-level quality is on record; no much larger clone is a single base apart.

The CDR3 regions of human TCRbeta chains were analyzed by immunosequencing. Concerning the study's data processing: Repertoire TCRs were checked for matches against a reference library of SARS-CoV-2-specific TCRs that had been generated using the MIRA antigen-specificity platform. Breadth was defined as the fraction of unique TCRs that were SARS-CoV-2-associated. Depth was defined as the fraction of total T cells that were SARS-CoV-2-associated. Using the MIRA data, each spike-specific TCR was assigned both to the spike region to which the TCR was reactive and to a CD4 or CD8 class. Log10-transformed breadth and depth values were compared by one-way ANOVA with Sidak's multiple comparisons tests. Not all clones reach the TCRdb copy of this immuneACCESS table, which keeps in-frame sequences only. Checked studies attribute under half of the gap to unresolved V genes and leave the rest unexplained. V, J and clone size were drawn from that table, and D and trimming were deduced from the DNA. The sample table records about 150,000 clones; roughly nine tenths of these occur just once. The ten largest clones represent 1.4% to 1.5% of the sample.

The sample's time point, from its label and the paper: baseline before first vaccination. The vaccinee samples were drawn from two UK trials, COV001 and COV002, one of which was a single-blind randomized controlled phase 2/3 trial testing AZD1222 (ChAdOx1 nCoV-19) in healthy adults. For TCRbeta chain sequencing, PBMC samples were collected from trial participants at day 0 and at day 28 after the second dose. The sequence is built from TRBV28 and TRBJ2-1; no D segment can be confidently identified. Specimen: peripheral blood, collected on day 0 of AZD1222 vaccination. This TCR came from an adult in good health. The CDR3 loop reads CASGQWTGYNEQFF. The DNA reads TGTGCCAGCGGGCAGTGGACGGGTTACAATGAGCAGTTCTTC.